These 25 T cell receptor beta chains came from one sample sequenced in a study of T cells in Graves' hyperthyroidism and ophthalmopathy. The investigators amplified TCR beta CDR3 regions from RNA transcripts. The HTBI set primed first-round TCR CDR3 RT-PCR. MiXCR, applied by TCRdb to the multiplex PCR reads, yields one record per CDR3 protein. Found here are over 350,000 distinct CDR3 sequences, less than 20% of them singletons; the top ten hold over 35%. The sample taken for sequencing was blood. Receptors originate from a man aged 18-30 years with Graves' ophthalmopathy.

This clonotype was detected many times. The V and J genes are TRBV12-3 or TRBV12-4 and TRBJ1-6, with D tentatively TRBD1 (6 bases). The CDR3 is 15 amino acids. V was trimmed by 4 bases and J by 8 bases, leaving 15 bases between them. The CDR3 sequence: CASSSLDRRDSPLHF. The DNA of the CDR3 is TGTGCCAGCAGTTCCCTAGACAGGCGGGATTCACCCCTCCACTTT.

This clonotype was counted between two and nine times. The chain couples TRBV6-1 to TRBJ1-5; 8 bases match TRBD1. Germline loops: CDR1 MNHNS, CDR2 SASEGT. This CDR3 is 17 amino acids long. The J segment lost 0 bases and the V segment lost 7 bases, leaving 11 bases of the junction unmatched. Here the CDR3 reads CASTGDRGPYSNQPQHF. CDR3 bases: TGTGCCAGCACAGGAGACAGGGGCCCTTATAGCAATCAGCCCCAGCATTTT.

This clonotype was found once. This may be a read error, as it is one base from a much larger clone. The CDR3 protein is CASGSPRGTPHNEQFF. In nucleotides, the CDR3 is TGTGCCAGCGGCTCCCCCCGGGGGACTCCCCACAATGAGCAGTTCTTC. The chain combines TRBV7-6 with TRBJ2-1, with D possibly TRBD2 on 6 matching bases. V was clipped by 8 bases and J by 5 bases, with 22 bases between them. Per germline, CDR1 SGHVS and CDR2 FNYEAQ. This CDR3 contains 16 residues.

This clonotype was detected ten times or more. V and J are TRBV11-3 and TRBJ1-1, with a tentative D call TRBD1 (5 bases). The CDR3 contains 13 residues. Germline values: CDR1 SGHNT, CDR2 YENEEA. The V gene lost 4 bases and the J gene lost 2 bases, with 8 bases spanning the gap. The CDR3 nucleotides read TGTGCCAGCAGCTCCGGACATAACACTGAAGCTTTCTTT. Translating it yields CASSSGHNTEAFF. The variable domain in full, with the rest retrieved from reference TRBV11-3 and TRBJ1-1, is EAGVVQSPRYKIIEKKQPVAFWCNPISGHNTLYWYLQNLGQGPELLIRYENEEAVDDSQLPKDRFSAERLKGVDSTLKIQPAELGDSAVYLCASSSGHNTEAFFGQGTRLTVV.

This clonotype was counted only a few times. The V and J genes are TRBV5-1 and TRBJ2-7; D remains ambiguous. Trimming cost V 4 bases and J 6 bases, with 2 bases left between them. This CDR3 comprises 9 residues. From germline, CDR1 is SGHRS and CDR2 YFSETQ. CDR3 amino acids: CASSPEQYF. The CDR3 DNA reads TGCGCCAGCAGCCCCGAGCAGTACTTC.

This clonotype was seen at least ten times. The genes are TRBV12-3 or TRBV12-4 and TRBJ1-1; TRBD1 aligns across 7 bases. The CDR3 sequence is 14 residues long. With V trimmed by 1 base and J by 4 bases, 3 bases remained unmatched. CDR3 DNA sequence: TGTGCCAGCAGTTTAGAGGGGGCGTCCACTGAAGCTTTCTTT. Amino acid sequence: CASSLEGASTEAFF.

This clonotype appeared many times. The genes are TRBV28 and TRBJ2-3; D unresolved. Trimming pared 1 base from V and 1 base from J, leaving 6 bases between. This CDR3 is built from 14 residues. CDR1 is MDHEN and CDR2 is SYDVKM in the germline V gene. The CDR3 DNA reads TGTGCCAGCAGTTTATCGTGGGGCACAGATACGCAGTATTTT. It specifies CASSLSWGTDTQYF.

The genes are TRBV12-3 or TRBV12-4 and TRBJ2-7, with 8 bases aligning to TRBD1. V lost 2 bases, J lost 7 bases, and 4 bases stayed unmatched. The CDR3 is 13 amino acids. CDR3 sequence reads: CASSLRDRREQYF. CDR3 in DNA: TGTGCCAGCAGTTTAAGGGACAGGCGGGAGCAGTACTTC.

The V gene is TRBV7-8, the J gene TRBJ2-4; 7 nucleotides align to TRBD2. J was trimmed by 9 bases and V by 5 bases; bases with no gene match: 10. The CDR3 length is 14 residues. The germline gives CDR1 SGHVS, CDR2 FQNEAQ. The DNA of the CDR3 is TGTGCCAGCAGCCCTTCCGGGACTATCGGCATTCAGTACTTC. Protein sequence: CASSPSGTIGIQYF.

The chain recombines TRBV10-3 with TRBJ1-5, with D perhaps TRBD1 (5 bases). The CDR3 is 13 residues long. In germline, CDR1 is ENHRY, CDR2 SYGVKD. V lost 8 bases to trimming and J lost 4 bases, with 12 bases between them. CDR3 sequence reads: CAIGRDANQPQHF. CDR3 nucleotide sequence: TGTGCCATCGGCCGGGACGCTAATCAGCCCCAGCATTTT.

This clonotype was counted many times. The chain recombines TRBV28 with TRBJ2-2; D is unclear. The CDR3 has 14 amino acids. Trimming stripped 3 bases from V and 0 bases from J, with 5 bases between. Germline CDR1 and CDR2: MDHEN and SYDVKM. CDR3 sequence: CASSFGPNTGELFF. The CDR3 DNA sequence: TGTGCCAGCAGTTTTGGTCCGAACACCGGGGAGCTGTTTTTT.

Details on this clonotype: This may be a read error: a much more frequent sequence differs by one nucleotide. V is TRBV20-1 and J is TRBJ1-5; a possible D gene is TRBD1 (6 bases). The germline V gene has CDR1 DFQATT and CDR2 SNEGSKA (reference sequence). The V end lost 7 bases, the J end lost 2 bases, and 21 bases lay between the germline ends. The CDR3 consists of 16 residues. The CDR3 DNA sequence: TGCAGTGGCGCAGGGGCCCTAACGGCGCGCAATCAGCCCCAGCATTTT. It translates to CSGAGALTARNQPQHF.

This clonotype was counted at least ten times. The CDR3 DNA reads TGTGCCAGCAGCCCGATTTTATGGGGAGTGGAGCAGTTCTTC. Its translation: CASSPILWGVEQFF. This chain uses TRBV13 with TRBJ2-1, with D maybe TRBD2 (5 bases). CDR3 length: 14 amino acids. Germline-derived CDR1 and CDR2 are PRHDT and FYEKMQ (reference sequence). V was trimmed by 5 bases and J by 10 bases, leaving 18 bases between them.

The rearrangement uses TRBV6-1 and TRBJ2-7, with TRBD1 as a possible D gene (6 bases). Germline V lookup: CDR1 MNHNS, CDR2 SASEGT. Trimming removed 7 bases from V and 2 bases from J, with 12 bases in between. This CDR3 region has 13 residues. CDR3 region: CASIGQGPYEQYF. CDR3 bases: TGTGCCAGCATTGGGCAGGGGCCCTACGAGCAGTACTTC.

This clonotype was recorded at least ten times. The V call is TRBV6-1, the J call TRBJ2-5, with 9 bases that match TRBD1. The germline V gene encodes CDR1 MNHNS and CDR2 SASEGT. J lost 4 bases, V lost 5 bases, and 11 bases had no gene match. The CDR3 loop spans 16 amino acids. The CDR3 sequence: CASSSDRDRVRETQYF. CDR3 in DNA: TGTGCCAGCAGTTCCGACCGGGACAGGGTGCGAGAGACCCAGTACTTC.

The chain carries TRBV5-8 and TRBJ1-2; 7 nucleotides agree with TRBD1. Germline lookup yields CDR1 SGHTS and CDR2 YDEGEE. Trimming removed 4 bases from V and 4 bases from J; junction bases left unmatched: 7. The CDR3 consists of 14 residues. The CDR3 region is CASSRGGAGYGYTF. DNA for the CDR3: TGTGCCAGCAGCCGAGGGGGCGCCGGCTATGGCTACACCTTC.

This clonotype was seen a few times. The chain employs TRBV24-1 and TRBJ2-3; 8 bases align to TRBD2. Per germline, CDR1 KGHDR and CDR2 SFDVKD. The V and J ends lost 5 bases and 3 bases, in that order; junction bases with no gene match: 9. This CDR3 has 16 residues. CDR3 in amino acids: CATSVPSGGQTDTQYF. In nucleotides, the CDR3 is TGTGCCACCAGTGTCCCTTCGGGGGGGCAGACAGATACGCAGTATTTT.

The chain uses TRBV4-1 and TRBJ1-5; maybe TRBD1 (5 bases). The CDR3 extends over 14 amino acids. V lost 1 base and J 8 bases, leaving 12 bases between the germline ends. Germline values: CDR1 MGHRA, CDR2 YSYEKL. The CDR3 nucleotides read TGCGCCAGCAGCCAAGTTGCGGGGCCAGAGCCCCAGCATTTT. Translating it yields CASSQVAGPEPQHF.

This clonotype was counted ten times or more. The CDR3, as DNA: TGTGCCAGCAGCTCACGCGGAGATACGCAGTATTTT. Protein sequence: CASSSRGDTQYF. The V call is TRBV7-9, the J call TRBJ2-3; no reliable D call. Germline V lookup: CDR1 SEHNR, CDR2 FQNEAQ (reference sequence). V shed 4 bases and J shed 5 bases, with 7 bases lying between them. CDR3 size: 12 residues. Together with reference TRBV7-9 and TRBJ2-3, the CDR3 gives the full variable domain: DTGVSQNPRHKITKRGQNVTFRCDPISEHNRLYWYRQTLGQGPEFLTYFQNEAQLEKSRLLSDRFSAERPKGSFSTLEIQRTEQGDSAMYLCASSSRGDTQYFGPGTRLTVL.

This clonotype was observed a handful of times. The CDR3 DNA sequence: TGTGCCACCAGTGATTCGAGAGAGAGCACAGATACGCAGTATTTT. Protein product: CATSDSRESTDTQYF. This chain links TRBV24-1 with TRBJ2-3; D call uncertain. The CDR3 sequence is 15 residues long. Trimming removed 2 bases from V and 0 bases from J, with 8 bases in between. Germline CDR1 reads KGHDR; CDR2 reads SFDVKD.

This clonotype was detected ten times or more. This sequence joins TRBV11-2 and TRBJ2-5; TRBD2 agrees at 10 bases. The CDR3 covers 16 residues. The germline V gene encodes CDR1 SGHAT and CDR2 FQNNGV. V lost 2 bases, J lost 5 bases, and 8 bases stayed unmatched. The DNA of the CDR3 is TGTGCCAGCAGCTTATCAAGCGGGGGGGCCGGGGAGACCCAGTACTTC. Encoded protein: CASSLSSGGAGETQYF.

V usage is TRBV7-9 and J usage is TRBJ1-4, with TRBD1 matching 12 bases. With 6 bases clipped from V and 8 bases from J, the junction kept 7 bases outside the gene matches. The germline gives CDR1 SEHNR, CDR2 FQNEAQ (reference sequence). CDR3 length: 15 amino acids. The DNA for the CDR3 is TGTGCCAGCAGATACGGGACAGGGGGCAGAGAAAAACTGTTTTTT. Translated: CASRYGTGGREKLFF. Combining the CDR3 with reference TRBV7-9 and TRBJ1-4 gives the whole variable domain DTGVSQNPRHKITKRGQNVTFRCDPISEHNRLYWYRQTLGQGPEFLTYFQNEAQLEKSRLLSDRFSAERPKGSFSTLEIQRTEQGDSAMYLCASRYGTGGREKLFFGSGTQLSVL.

The chain uses TRBV7-9 and TRBJ1-4, with 9 bases fitting TRBD1. Trimming cost V 4 bases and J 3 bases; bases outside gene matches: 6. CDR3 size: 16 residues. The germline gives CDR1 SEHNR, CDR2 FQNEAQ (reference sequence). The CDR3 region is CASSSYRGLANEKLFF. The CDR3 bases are TGTGCCAGCAGCTCCTACAGGGGGCTGGCTAATGAAAAACTGTTTTTT.

There are a few counts of this clonotype. The gene calls are TRBV19 and TRBJ1-5, with D possibly matching TRBD1 (5 bases). The CDR3 sequence is 14 residues long. Germline V gene sequence: CDR1 LNHDA, CDR2 SQIVND (reference sequence). V lost 3 bases and J 4 bases, leaving 10 bases between the germline ends. The CDR3 DNA sequence: TGTGCCAGTAGTATGGGGCACCTTAATCAGCCCCAGCATTTT. This codes for CASSMGHLNQPQHF.

This clonotype was picked up a small number of times. The chain has TRBV18 and TRBJ1-6; D possibly corresponds to TRBD1 (6 bases). The CDR3 runs to 16 residues. Trimming pared 5 bases from V and 2 bases from J, leaving 13 bases between. Germline CDR1 reads KGHSH; CDR2 reads LQKENI. The CDR3 DNA sequence: TGTGCCAGCTCAAGGGACACGGCCACCTATAATTCACCCCTCCACTTT. Amino acid sequence: CASSRDTATYNSPLHF. The variable domain in full, completed from reference TRBV18 and TRBJ1-6, reads NAGVMQNPRHLVRRRGQEARLRCSPMKGHSHVYWYRQLPEEGLKFMVYLQKENIIDESGMPKERFSAEFPKEGPSILRIQQVVRGDSAAYFCASSRDTATYNSPLHFGNGTRLTVT.